This T cell receptor beta chain emerged from a study of T cell responses to AZD1222 COVID-19 vaccine (dated by TCRdb to the early 2020s). About the investigation overall: AZD1222 recipients with second doses at about 4 weeks or about 12 weeks were pooled, because spike-specific TCR depth and breadth did not differ between schedules. TCR sequencing covered fewer than 250 trial participants: 200 to 210 given two doses of AZD1222 and 26 given two doses of MenACWY control vaccine. Trial participants were enrolled into age subgroups of 18-55, 56-69 and 70-plus years, which contained approximately 150, 28 and 58 TCR-sequenced participants, respectively.

Broader findings and caveats from the paper: A significant rise in spike-specific TCR breadth and depth was observed after two AZD1222 doses relative to day 0 and relative to MenACWY recipients. Because no samples from the day 14 peak response were available, repertoires could be characterized only after the peak T cell response. Conclusions about previously exposed vaccinees were limited because only 6 or 7 AZD1222 recipients were SARS-CoV-2 seropositive at baseline. In the small 56-69-year group, the increase in depth fell short of significance, most likely because of low power. CD4 TCRs associated with the vaccine covered the entire spike protein, and the dominant responses were in regions 160-218 and 743-854. Participants were mostly white British, with more females than males. The authors suggested clonal diversity may have been underestimated. Nearly half of unique spike-specific TCRs reportedly recognized epitopes outside regions mutated in the B.1.351 and B.1.1.7 variants.

In light of the paper, this sample's time point label describes: baseline before first vaccination. Vaccinee samples were obtained from the UK trials COV001 and COV002, which included a single-blind randomized controlled phase 2/3 trial of AZD1222 (ChAdOx1 nCoV-19) in healthy adults. For TCRbeta chain sequencing, PBMC samples from trial participants were taken at day 0 and at day 28 after the second dose. The CDR3 regions of human TCRbeta chains were subjected to immunosequencing. Per the authors' processing: Repertoire TCRs were checked for matches against a reference library of SARS-CoV-2-specific TCRs that had been generated using the MIRA antigen-specificity platform. Breadth was defined as the fraction of unique TCRs that were SARS-CoV-2-associated. Depth was defined as the fraction of total T cells that were SARS-CoV-2-associated. Using the MIRA data, each spike-specific TCR was assigned both to the spike region to which the TCR was reactive and to a CD4 or CD8 class. Log10-transformed breadth and depth values were compared by one-way ANOVA with Sidak's multiple comparisons tests. Drawn from immuneACCESS, this table holds only the in-frame rearrangements with V and J called that TCRdb kept. Clones are partly lost; checked studies trace under half to an unresolved V gene and leave the rest unexplained. Clone size and the V and J calls come from that table; the DNA yielded D and trimming. The sample records tens of thousands of clones, more than 75% of which are singletons. 8.7% of the sample is in the top ten clones.

Of note for this clone: Its target antigen remains unknown. No quality values exist for individual bases; no much larger clone is one base distant.

From V the trimming removes 4 bases and from J it removes 4 bases, while the gene matches leave 7 bases of the junction unaccounted for. CDR1 and CDR2 are read off the germline V gene (reference sequence) as SGHKS and YYEKEE. The CDR3 numbers 15 residues from cysteine through phenylalanine. The sequence is cut down to CDR3 DNA, 45 bases in frame from base 1. Here the sequenced sample was peripheral blood, taken on day 0 of AZD1222 vaccination. The receptor was isolated from an adult in good health. The sequence joins TRBV5-5 to TRBJ2-7; 11 bases in between match TRBD1. The nucleotides are TGTGCCAGCAGCCCCGGACAGGGGGCGATGTACGAGCAGTACTTC. It encodes CASSPGQGAMYEQYF.